The clone carrying this TCR beta chain was counted at least ten times. Its antigen is still unknown. The sample is drawn from a study of early T cells in non-severe SARS-CoV-2 infection. Findings and limits, study-wide: VDJdb-based annotation leaned toward anti-spike CD8 responses and missed private and CD4 specificities.

Via MiXCR, TCRdb re-called the 5' RACE reads, giving one row per CDR3 protein. The sample shows around 55,000 distinct CDR3 sequences, 6.5% to 7.5% of them seen only once. The CDR3 spans 16 residues. From germline, CDR1 is DFQATT and CDR2 SNEGSKA (reference sequence). Trimming removed 5 bases from V and 2 bases from J, with 19 bases in between. The sequence was obtained from an adult who was a healthcare worker with PCR-confirmed SARS-CoV-2 infection or an uninfected control (not recorded which). The V gene is TRBV20-1, the J gene TRBJ2-1; D perhaps matches TRBD2 (7 bases). This sample comprised whole blood, obtained at baseline. The CDR3 DNA reads as TGCAGTGCTCACTCATACGGGGGGCCCGCCTACAATGAGCAGTTCTTC. Its translation: CSAHSYGGPAYNEQFF.